This entry lists 15 T cell receptor beta chains sequenced from one sample in a study of blood T cells in healthy people across ages. Next came a second PCR, run for about 7 to 12 cycles, which used a sample-barcoded 5' primer along with a J-beta primer mix. One entry per CDR3 protein results from TCRdb running MiXCR on the 5' RACE reads. Among roughly 1,800,000 distinct CDR3 sequences listed, less than 50% were seen once. Sequencing was carried out using blood. These TCRs come from a woman between 40 and 50 years old in good health.

This sequence joins TRBV7-2 and TRBJ2-3, with TRBD1 identical over 8 bases. The CDR3 runs to 16 residues. The V and J ends lost 0 bases and 5 bases, in that order; junction bases with no gene match: 7. Germline V gene sequence: CDR1 SGHTA, CDR2 FQGNSA. The CDR3 DNA reads TGTGCCAGCAGCTTAGCGGACAGGGTAGGACAAGATACGCAGTATTTT. Amino acids: CASSLADRVGQDTQYF.

This clonotype was seen ten or more times. The CDR3 here is CASSFRLGGDEQFF. The CDR3 DNA is TGTGCCAGCAGCTTTCGACTGGGCGGCGATGAGCAGTTCTTC. The V gene is TRBV9, the J gene TRBJ2-1, with unresolved D. Germline V gene sequence: CDR1 SGDLS, CDR2 YYNGEE. Trimming took 4 bases from V and 8 from J, leaving 16 bases between them. The CDR3 extends over 14 amino acids.

This clonotype was observed a few times. The rearrangement joins TRBV4-2 to TRBJ2-1; D perhaps matches TRBD2 (7 bases). This CDR3 comprises 19 residues. V shed 1 base and J shed 4 bases, with 23 bases lying between them. CDR1 LGHNA and CDR2 YNFKEQ come from the germline V gene. The CDR3 DNA sequence: TGTGCCAGCAGCCAAGGAGGTCATATGCGGGGGCTAGGATACAATGAGCAGTTCTTC. Amino acid sequence: CASSQGGHMRGLGYNEQFF.

The chain combines TRBV6-2 or TRBV6-3 with TRBJ2-5, with D possibly TRBD1 on 6 matching bases. This CDR3 has 14 residues. The V gene lost 6 bases and the J gene lost 5 bases, with 16 bases spanning the gap. The germline CDR1 and CDR2 sequences are MNHEY and SVGEGT. This CDR3 reads CASRDSQGWETQYF. In DNA, the CDR3 is TGTGCCAGCAGAGATTCACAGGGCTGGGAGACCCAGTACTTC.

For the CDR3, the DNA is TGTGCCAGCAGTTTCGGACAGTCTATATGGTATGGCTACACCTTC. It codes for CASSFGQSIWYGYTF. The chain has TRBV27 and TRBJ1-2; a possible D gene is TRBD1 (6 bases). CDR3 size: 15 residues. Between the trimmed V and J ends, which lost 3 bases and 5 bases, there was a span of 16 bases. CDR1 and CDR2 from the germline V gene are MNHEY and SMNVEV (reference sequence).

V and J are TRBV7-2 and TRBJ2-1, with a possible D match to TRBD2 (6 bases). From germline, CDR1 is SGHTA and CDR2 FQGNSA. V lost 5 bases and J lost 6, with 17 bases in between. This CDR3 has 15 residues. Written as DNA, the CDR3 is TGTGCCAGCAGCCCCCAATCCGGGCGGGGCAATGAGCAGTTCTTC. Amino acids: CASSPQSGRGNEQFF. The full variable domain, in which reference TRBV7-2 and TRBJ2-1 provide the parts outside the CDR3, is GAGVSQSPSNKVTEKGKDVELRCDPISGHTALYWYRQSLGQGLEFLIYFQGNSAPDKSGLPSDRFSAERTGGSVSTLTIQRTQQEDSAVYLCASSPQSGRGNEQFFGPGTRLTVL.

This clonotype was detected only a few times. The V gene is TRBV4-1, the J gene TRBJ2-1, with TRBD1 matching over 7 bases. This CDR3 contains 15 residues. Trimming took 3 bases from V and 6 from J; bases not matched to a gene: 8. Per the germline V gene, CDR1 is MGHRA and CDR2 is YSYEKL. DNA of the CDR3: TGCGCCAGCAGCCATGTACAGGGGCCTTTCAATGAGCAGTTCTTC. This encodes CASSHVQGPFNEQFF.

The J gene is TRBJ2-4, the V gene TRBV20-1; TRBD2 aligns across 10 bases. V gave up 7 bases and J gave up 1 base; unmatched junction bases: 16. The CDR3 totals 18 residues. The germline V gene has CDR1 DFQATT and CDR2 SNEGSKA (reference sequence). CDR3 sequence (DNA): TGCAGTGTCCCTGGATTCCTAGCGGGGGATATGGCCAAAAACATTCAGTACTTC. Its translation is CSVPGFLAGDMAKNIQYF.

The J gene is TRBJ2-3, the V gene TRBV24-1, with 13 bases identical to TRBD2. The germline V gene encodes CDR1 KGHDR and CDR2 SFDVKD. The V gene end was trimmed by 9 bases and the J gene end by 7 bases; junction bases not matched to a gene: 9. The CDR3 is made up of 15 amino acids. For the CDR3, the DNA is TGTGCCACCGAATCACCGGGACTAGCGGGATATACGCAGTATTTT. This translates into CATESPGLAGYTQYF.

This clonotype was picked up many times. V and J are TRBV28 and TRBJ2-5; no reliable D call. Trimming cost V 7 bases and J 1 base, with 7 bases left between them. This CDR3 is 12 amino acids long. The germline V gene encodes CDR1 MDHEN and CDR2 SYDVKM. The CDR3 protein is CASTSGQETQYF. The CDR3 DNA follows: TGTGCCAGCACCTCGGGCCAAGAGACCCAGTACTTC.

There are a few counts of this clonotype. V usage is TRBV7-2 and J usage is TRBJ2-3; D assignment may be TRBD1 or TRBD2 (5 bases each). From germline, CDR1 is SGHTA and CDR2 FQGNSA. Trimming removed 2 bases at V and 1 base at J, with 10 bases between. This CDR3 has 15 residues. The CDR3 nucleotides are TGTGCCAGCAGCTTATCTCAGGGACGCACAGATACGCAGTATTTT. It specifies CASSLSQGRTDTQYF.

The rearrangement links TRBV7-9 to TRBJ1-6; D remains ambiguous. With 4 bases removed from V and 9 bases from J, the gap between germline ends came to 13 bases. This CDR3 is built from 14 residues. CDR1 and CDR2 (germline): SEHNR, FQNEAQ (reference sequence). The CDR3 here is CASSWGGSRSPLHF. The DNA for the CDR3 is TGTGCCAGCAGCTGGGGAGGGAGTCGTTCACCCCTCCACTTT.

The chain is built from TRBV27 and TRBJ1-2; 7 nucleotides agree with TRBD1. The length of the CDR3 is 15 residues. Germline assignment: CDR1 MNHEY and CDR2 SMNVEV (reference sequence). The ends lost 6 bases at V and 5 bases at J; junction bases unmatched: 12. In DNA form, the CDR3 reads TGTGCCAGCAGAATGGCCCAGGGGGGGCCGTATGGCTACACCTTC. Encoded protein: CASRMAQGGPYGYTF.

This chain connects TRBV27 to TRBJ1-2, with D possibly matching TRBD1 (5 bases). Germline-derived CDR1 and CDR2 are MNHEY and SMNVEV (reference sequence). CDR3 length equals 13 residues. Trimming left V 6 bases short and J 4 bases short, with 12 bases between. CDR3 in amino acids: CASSITGLYGYTF. The CDR3 DNA is TGTGCCAGCAGCATCACAGGACTCTATGGCTACACCTTC.

This sequence joins TRBV9 and TRBJ1-4; possibly TRBD1 for D (6 bases). The CDR3 consists of 16 residues. Germline CDR1 and CDR2: SGDLS and YYNGEE. Trimming took 1 base from V and 4 from J, leaving 14 bases between them. CDR3 sequence reads: CASSVSPTGYNEKLFF. The CDR3 DNA sequence: TGTGCCAGCAGCGTAAGCCCGACAGGCTATAATGAAAAACTGTTTTTT.